Each of the 5 T cell receptor beta chains below was sequenced from the same sample in a study of T cells in Graves' hyperthyroidism and ophthalmopathy. Amplification of TCR beta CDR3 regions was performed using RNA transcripts as template. With the HTBI primer set, the TCR CDR3 went through a first round of RT-PCR. TCRdb re-analysed the multiplex PCR reads in MiXCR, keeping a single row per CDR3 protein. The data hold under 700,000 distinct CDR3 sequences, with 35% to 55% observed a single time. The sample consisted of peripheral blood or thyroid tissue (not recorded which). These receptors all stem from a woman aged 18 to 35 with Graves' hyperthyroidism.

The sample holds one count of this clonotype. The J gene is TRBJ2-7, the V gene TRBV2; D not certain. The CDR3 consists of 13 residues. The V gene lost 6 bases and the J gene lost 6 bases, with 15 bases spanning the gap. The germline gives CDR1 SNHLY, CDR2 FYNNEI. Written as DNA, the CDR3 is TGTGCCAGCAGCCCTACCGCTTGGGGCGAGCAGTACTTC. Encoded protein: CASSPTAWGEQYF. The variable domain in full, completed from reference TRBV2 and TRBJ2-7, reads EPEVTQTPSHQVTQMGQEVILRCVPISNHLYFYWYRQILGQKVEFLVSFYNNEISEKSEIFDDQFSVERPDGSNFTLKIRSTKLEDSAMYFCASSPTAWGEQYFGPGTRLTVT.

This clonotype was observed a few times. This chain joins TRBV7-9 and TRBJ1-4, with 12 bases identical to TRBD1. The CDR3 is 16 amino acids. The V and J ends lost 4 bases and 3 bases, in that order; junction bases with no gene match: 3. CDR1 SEHNR and CDR2 FQNEAQ come from the germline V gene (reference sequence). The CDR3 bases are TGTGCCAGCAGCTCGGGACAGGGGGCTGCTAATGAAAAACTGTTTTTT. Its protein is CASSSGQGAANEKLFF.

The chain uses TRBV20-1 and TRBJ1-1; perhaps TRBD1 as D (6 bases). V was cut by 2 bases and J by 4 bases, with 14 bases left in between. Germline V gives CDR1 DFQATT, CDR2 SNEGSKA (reference sequence). CDR3 length: 14 residues. CDR3: CSARSGGRFTEAFF. DNA of the CDR3: TGCAGTGCTAGATCCGGGGGGCGGTTCACTGAAGCTTTCTTT.

This chain joins TRBV20-1 and TRBJ2-7, with 9 bases lining up with TRBD2. The trim removed 5 bases at V and 6 bases at J, leaving 5 bases unmatched. Germline CDR1 reads DFQATT; CDR2 reads SNEGSKA (reference sequence). CDR3 length equals 12 residues. The CDR3 sequence is CSAVAGATEQYF. CDR3 bases: TGCAGTGCTGTAGCGGGAGCAACCGAGCAGTACTTC.

The V and J genes are TRBV29-1 and TRBJ1-1, with D tentatively TRBD1 (6 bases). This CDR3 has 14 amino acids. V was pared by 1 base and J by 0 bases, with 9 bases between. Germline-derived CDR1 and CDR2 are SQVTM and ANQGSEA. DNA of the CDR3: TGCAGCGTTGAAGTAGGGGGGGTGAACACTGAAGCTTTCTTT. Translated: CSVEVGGVNTEAFF.